This T cell receptor beta chain was sequenced in a study of blood T cell repertoires in COVID-19. Study context: The origin of the acute and convalescent COVID-19 samples was the United States, Italy and Spain. T cells, B-cell-depleted T cells, or PBMCs supplied cDNA or gDNA.

The CDR3 is 18 amino acids. Trimming took 0 bases from V and 1 from J, leaving 18 bases between them. Germline V CDR1 and CDR2: LNHNV, YYDKDF (reference sequence). TCRdb's table, derived via immunoSEQ multiplex PCR, lists solely in-frame clones and lacks some. The sample contains 200,000 to 250,000 clones, around 84% of which appear only once. What was sequenced was peripheral blood. The clonotype comes from a man in his fifties or sixties with acute or convalescent COVID-19. This chain uses TRBV15 with TRBJ1-1; D call uncertain. The CDR3 DNA sequence: TGTGCCACCAGCAGAGATCCGGGGTGGGTACTGGAGAACACTGAAGCTTTCTTT. Translating it yields CATSRDPGWVLENTEAFF. Combining the CDR3 with reference TRBV15 and TRBJ1-1 gives the whole variable domain DAMVIQNPRYQVTQFGKPVTLSCSQTLNHNVMYWYQQKSSQAPKLLFHYYDKDFNNEADTPDNFQSRRPNTSFCFLDIRSPGLGDTAMYLCATSRDPGWVLENTEAFFGQGTRLTVV.